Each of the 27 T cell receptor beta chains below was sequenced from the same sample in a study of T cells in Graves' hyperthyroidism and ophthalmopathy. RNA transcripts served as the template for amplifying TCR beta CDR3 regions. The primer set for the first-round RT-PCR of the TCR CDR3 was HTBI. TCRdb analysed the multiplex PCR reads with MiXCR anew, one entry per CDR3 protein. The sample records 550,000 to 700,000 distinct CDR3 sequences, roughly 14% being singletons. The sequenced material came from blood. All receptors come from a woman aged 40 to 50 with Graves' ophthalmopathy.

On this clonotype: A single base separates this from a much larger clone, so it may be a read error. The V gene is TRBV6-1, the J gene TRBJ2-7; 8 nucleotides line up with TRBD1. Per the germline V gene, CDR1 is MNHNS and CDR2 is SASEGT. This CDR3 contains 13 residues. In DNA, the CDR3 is TGTGCCGGCAGGTGGACAGGGAGAGGCGAGCAGTACTTC. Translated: CAGRWTGRGEQYF.

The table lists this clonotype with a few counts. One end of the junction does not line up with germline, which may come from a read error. The CDR3 spells CASRATGSRETQCF. DNA for the CDR3: TGTGCCAGCAGGGCTACAGGGTCAAGGGAGACCCAGTGCTTC. The gene calls are TRBV11-2 and TRBJ2-5, with D tentatively TRBD1 (6 bases). Germline V gives CDR1 SGHAT, CDR2 FQNNGV. The CDR3 runs to 14 residues.

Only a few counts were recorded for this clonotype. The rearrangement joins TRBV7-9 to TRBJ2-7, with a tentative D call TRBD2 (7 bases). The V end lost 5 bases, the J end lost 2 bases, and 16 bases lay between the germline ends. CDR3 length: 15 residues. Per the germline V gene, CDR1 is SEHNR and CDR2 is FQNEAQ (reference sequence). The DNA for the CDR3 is TGTGCCAGCAGCCCCCGGGGGGAGGGGGCCTACGAGCAGTACTTC. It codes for CASSPRGEGAYEQYF.

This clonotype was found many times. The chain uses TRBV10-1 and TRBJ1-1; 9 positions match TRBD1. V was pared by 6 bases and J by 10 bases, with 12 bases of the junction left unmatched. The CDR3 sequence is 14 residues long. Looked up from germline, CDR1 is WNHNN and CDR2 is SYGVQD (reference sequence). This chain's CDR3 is CASSSARDREGAFF. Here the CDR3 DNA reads TGCGCCAGCAGCAGCGCCCGGGACAGGGAAGGAGCTTTCTTT.

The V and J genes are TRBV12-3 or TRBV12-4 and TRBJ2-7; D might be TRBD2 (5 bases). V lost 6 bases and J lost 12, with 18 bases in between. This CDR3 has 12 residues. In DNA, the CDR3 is TGTGCCAGCAGCGCAGAGAGGGCTAGATGGTACTTC. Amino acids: CASSAERARWYF.

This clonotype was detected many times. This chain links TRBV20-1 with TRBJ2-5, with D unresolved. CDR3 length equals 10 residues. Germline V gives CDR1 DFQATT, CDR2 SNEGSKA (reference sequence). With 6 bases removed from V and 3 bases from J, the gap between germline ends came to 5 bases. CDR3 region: CSALEETQYF. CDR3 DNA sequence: TGCAGTGCCTTGGAAGAGACCCAGTACTTC.

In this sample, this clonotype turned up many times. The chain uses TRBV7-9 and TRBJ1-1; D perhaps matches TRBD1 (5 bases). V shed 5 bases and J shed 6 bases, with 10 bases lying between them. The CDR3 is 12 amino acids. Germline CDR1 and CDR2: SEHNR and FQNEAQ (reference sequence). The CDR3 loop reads CASSLQQAEAFF. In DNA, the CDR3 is TGTGCCAGCAGCCTGCAACAGGCTGAAGCTTTCTTT.

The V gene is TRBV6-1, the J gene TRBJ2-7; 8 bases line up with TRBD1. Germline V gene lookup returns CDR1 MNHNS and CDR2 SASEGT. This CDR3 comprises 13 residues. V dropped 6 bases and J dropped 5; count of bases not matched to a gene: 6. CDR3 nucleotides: TGTGCCAGCAGCATGGACAGGGCCAACGAGCAGTACTTC. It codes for CASSMDRANEQYF.

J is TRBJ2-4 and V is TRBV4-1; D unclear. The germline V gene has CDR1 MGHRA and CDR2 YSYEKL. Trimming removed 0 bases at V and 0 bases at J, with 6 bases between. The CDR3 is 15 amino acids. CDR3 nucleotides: TGCGCCAGCAGCCAAGAGGTCCTAGCCAAAAACATTCAGTACTTC. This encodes CASSQEVLAKNIQYF.

The CDR3 loop reads CASSSGLAGRVSFYEQYF. In DNA, the CDR3 is TGCGCCAGCAGCTCCGGACTAGCGGGTCGTGTGTCGTTCTACGAGCAGTACTTC. The V gene is TRBV5-1, the J gene TRBJ2-7; 11 nucleotides agree with TRBD2. The V gene end was trimmed by 3 bases and the J gene end by 3 bases; junction bases not matched to a gene: 14. This CDR3 contains 18 residues. Germline values: CDR1 SGHRS, CDR2 YFSETQ. The full variable domain, in which reference TRBV5-1 and TRBJ2-7 provide the parts outside the CDR3, is KAGVTQTPRYLIKTRGQQVTLSCSPISGHRSVSWYQQTPGQGLQFLFEYFSETQRNKGNFPGRFSGRQFSNSRSEMNVSTLELGDSALYLCASSSGLAGRVSFYEQYFGPGTRLTVT.

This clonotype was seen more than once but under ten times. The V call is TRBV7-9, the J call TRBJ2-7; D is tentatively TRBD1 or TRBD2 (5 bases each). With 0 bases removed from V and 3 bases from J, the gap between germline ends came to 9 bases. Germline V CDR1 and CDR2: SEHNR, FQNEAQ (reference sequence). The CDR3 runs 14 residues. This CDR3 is CASSLARGYYEQYF. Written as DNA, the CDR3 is TGTGCCAGCAGCTTAGCACGGGGCTACTACGAGCAGTACTTC.

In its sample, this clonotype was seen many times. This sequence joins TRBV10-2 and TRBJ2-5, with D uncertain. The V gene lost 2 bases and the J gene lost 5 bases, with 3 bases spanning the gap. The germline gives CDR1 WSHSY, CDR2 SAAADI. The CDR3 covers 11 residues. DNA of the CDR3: TGCGCCAGCAGTGAGATGGAGACCCAGTACTTC. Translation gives CASSEMETQYF.

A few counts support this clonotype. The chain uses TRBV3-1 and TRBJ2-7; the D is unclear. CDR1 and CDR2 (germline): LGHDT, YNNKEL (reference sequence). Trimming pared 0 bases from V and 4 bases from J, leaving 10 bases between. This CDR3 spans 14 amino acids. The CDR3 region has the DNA TGTGCCAGCAGCCAAGAGCGAATCTTTTACGAGCAGTACTTC. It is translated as CASSQERIFYEQYF.

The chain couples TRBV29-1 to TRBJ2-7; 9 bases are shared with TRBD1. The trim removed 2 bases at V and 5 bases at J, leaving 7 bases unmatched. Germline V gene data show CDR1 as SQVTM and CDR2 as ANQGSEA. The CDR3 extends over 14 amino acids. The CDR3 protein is CSVETGTGLNEQYF. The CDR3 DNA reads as TGCAGCGTTGAAACCGGGACAGGGCTTAACGAGCAGTACTTC.

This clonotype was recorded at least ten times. The CDR3 here is CASSLWASGRFTGELFF. The CDR3, as DNA: TGTGCCAGCAGCTTATGGGCTAGCGGGAGGTTCACCGGGGAGCTGTTTTTT. The rearrangement uses TRBV7-8 and TRBJ2-2, with 11 bases lining up with TRBD2. Germline-derived CDR1 and CDR2 are SGHVS and FQNEAQ. J gave up 4 bases and V 2 bases, and 6 bases lay outside the gene matches. This CDR3 comprises 17 residues.

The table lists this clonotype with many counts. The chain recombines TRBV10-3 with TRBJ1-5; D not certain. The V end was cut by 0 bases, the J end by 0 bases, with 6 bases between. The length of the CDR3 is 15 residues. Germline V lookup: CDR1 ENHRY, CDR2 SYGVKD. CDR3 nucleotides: TGTGCCATCAGTGAGTCGCCGGATAGCAATCAGCCCCAGCATTTT. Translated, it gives CAISESPDSNQPQHF.

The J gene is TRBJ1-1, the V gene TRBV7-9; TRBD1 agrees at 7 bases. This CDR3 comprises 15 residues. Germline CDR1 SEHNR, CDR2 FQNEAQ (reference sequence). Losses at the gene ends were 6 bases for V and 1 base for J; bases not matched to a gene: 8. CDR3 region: CASRPGTARNTEAFF. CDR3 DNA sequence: TGTGCCAGCAGACCCGGGACAGCGAGGAACACTGAAGCTTTCTTT.

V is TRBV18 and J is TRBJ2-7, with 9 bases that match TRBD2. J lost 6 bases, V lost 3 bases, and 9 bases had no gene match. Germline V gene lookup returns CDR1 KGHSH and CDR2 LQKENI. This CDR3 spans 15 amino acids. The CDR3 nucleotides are TGTGCCAGCTCACCGGCCGGGACTAGCATCCGCGAGCAGTACTTC. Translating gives CASSPAGTSIREQYF.

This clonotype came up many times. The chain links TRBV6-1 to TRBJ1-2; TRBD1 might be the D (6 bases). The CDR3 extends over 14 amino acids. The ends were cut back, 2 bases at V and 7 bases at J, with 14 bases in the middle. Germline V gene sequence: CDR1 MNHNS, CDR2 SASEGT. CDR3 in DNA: TGTGCCAGCAGTGAAATGGGGCAGGGGACTGGCTACACCTTC. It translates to CASSEMGQGTGYTF.

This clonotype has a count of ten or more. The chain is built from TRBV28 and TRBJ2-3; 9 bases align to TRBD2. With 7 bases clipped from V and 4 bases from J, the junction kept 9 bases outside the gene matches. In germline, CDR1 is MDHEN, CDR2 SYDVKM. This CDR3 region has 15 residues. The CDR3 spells CASILSGGGADTQYF. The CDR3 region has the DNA TGTGCCAGCATCCTCTCGGGCGGGGGGGCAGATACGCAGTATTTT.

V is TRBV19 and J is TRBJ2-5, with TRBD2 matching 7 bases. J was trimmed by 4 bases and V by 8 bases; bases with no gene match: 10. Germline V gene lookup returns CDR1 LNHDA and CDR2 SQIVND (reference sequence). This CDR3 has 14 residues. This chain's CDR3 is CASGTGGGRETQYF. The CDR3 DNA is TGTGCCAGTGGAACGGGAGGAGGGAGAGAGACCCAGTACTTC.

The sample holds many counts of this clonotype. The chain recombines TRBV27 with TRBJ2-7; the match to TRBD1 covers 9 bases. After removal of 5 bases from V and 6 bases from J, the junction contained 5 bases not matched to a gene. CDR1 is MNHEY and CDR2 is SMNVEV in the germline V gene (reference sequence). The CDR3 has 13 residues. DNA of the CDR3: TGTGCCAGCAGTCCACTGACAGGGGGCGAGCAGTACTTC. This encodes CASSPLTGGEQYF.

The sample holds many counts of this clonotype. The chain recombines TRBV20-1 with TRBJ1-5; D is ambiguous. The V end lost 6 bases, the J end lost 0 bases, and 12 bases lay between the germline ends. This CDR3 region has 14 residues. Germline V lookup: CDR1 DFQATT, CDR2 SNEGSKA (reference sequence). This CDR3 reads CSATGYGSNQPQHF. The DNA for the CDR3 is TGCAGTGCCACGGGTTACGGTAGCAATCAGCCCCAGCATTTT.

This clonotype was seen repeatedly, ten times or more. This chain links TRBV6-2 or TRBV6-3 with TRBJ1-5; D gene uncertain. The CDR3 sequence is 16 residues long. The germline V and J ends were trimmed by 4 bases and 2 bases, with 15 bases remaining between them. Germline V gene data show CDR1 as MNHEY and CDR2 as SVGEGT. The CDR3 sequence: CASSSDQFRRNQPQHF. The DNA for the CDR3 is TGTGCCAGCAGTTCCGATCAATTTCGGCGCAATCAGCCCCAGCATTTT.

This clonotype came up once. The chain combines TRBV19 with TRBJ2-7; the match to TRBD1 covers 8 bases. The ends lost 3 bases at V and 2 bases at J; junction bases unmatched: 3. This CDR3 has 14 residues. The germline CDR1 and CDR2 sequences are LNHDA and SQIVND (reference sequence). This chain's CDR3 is CASSITGGAYEQYF. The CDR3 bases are TGTGCCAGTAGTATTACAGGGGGTGCCTACGAGCAGTACTTC.

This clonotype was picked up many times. As DNA, the CDR3 is TGTGCCTGGAGTTCGACAGGGCTGGGGCGGCCCCAGCATTTT. It codes for CAWSSTGLGRPQHF. The genes are TRBV30 and TRBJ1-5, with 7 bases fitting TRBD1. Germline V CDR1 and CDR2: GTSNPN, SVGIG (reference sequence). The CDR3 is 14 residues long. V shed 2 bases, J shed 9 bases, and the junction held 10 bases outside the gene matches.

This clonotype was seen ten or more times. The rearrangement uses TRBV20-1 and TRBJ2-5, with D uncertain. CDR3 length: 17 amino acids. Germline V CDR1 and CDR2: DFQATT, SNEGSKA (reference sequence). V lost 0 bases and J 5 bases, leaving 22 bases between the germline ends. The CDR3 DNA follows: TGCAGTGCTAGAGATATCGCGCCGGGCAGCCAGATGGAGACCCAGTACTTC. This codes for CSARDIAPGSQMETQYF.